The 25 T cell receptor beta chains below were found in one sample sequenced in a study of PD-1 blockade in mismatch repair-deficient tumors. Some clones are missing from TCRdb's copy, which holds only in-frame ones; the method was immunoSEQ multiplex PCR. The data show about 39,000 clones, roughly 84% seen once. The sample here was PBMCs, taken about 40 weeks after starting pembrolizumab. The receptors originated from an adult with mismatch repair-deficient cancer.

The chain employs TRBV6-5 and TRBJ1-2; D is possibly TRBD1 (6 bases). Germline lookup yields CDR1 MNHEY and CDR2 SVGAGI. This CDR3 has 14 amino acids. V lost 6 bases and J lost 2, with 13 bases in between. CDR3 sequence: CASRTAGQNYGYTF. The DNA of the CDR3 is TGTGCCAGCAGAACCGCCGGACAGAACTATGGCTACACCTTC.

The J gene is TRBJ2-2, the V gene TRBV15, with unresolved D. CDR3 size: 16 residues. The V gene lost 0 bases and the J gene lost 2 bases, with 10 bases spanning the gap. The germline gives CDR1 LNHNV, CDR2 YYDKDF (reference sequence). CDR3 sequence reads: CATSRDNSFNTGELFF. For the CDR3, the DNA is TGTGCCACCAGCAGAGATAATAGCTTCAACACCGGGGAGCTGTTTTTT.

The chain joins TRBV7-8 to TRBJ2-1; 8 bases are a match to TRBD2. Looked up from germline, CDR1 is SGHVS and CDR2 is FQNEAQ. J lost 0 bases, V lost 4 bases, and 5 bases had no gene match. There are 16 residues in the CDR3. This CDR3 is CASSYFLAGSYNEQFF. CDR3 nucleotide sequence: TGTGCCAGCAGCTACTTTCTAGCGGGCTCCTACAATGAGCAGTTCTTC.

This chain connects TRBV5-1 to TRBJ2-1; 10 nucleotides match TRBD2. The CDR3 sequence is 16 residues long. After removal of 0 bases from V and 3 bases from J, the junction contained 3 bases not matched to a gene. Looked up from germline, CDR1 is SGHRS and CDR2 is YFSETQ. The CDR3 reads CASSLARTSGYNEQFF. The CDR3 DNA follows: TGCGCCAGCAGCTTGGCCAGGACTAGCGGCTACAATGAGCAGTTCTTC.

The gene calls are TRBV7-3 and TRBJ1-1; possible D gene TRBD1, 5 bases. Germline V gene sequence: CDR1 SGHTA, CDR2 FQGTGA. This CDR3 contains 14 residues. The germline V and J ends were trimmed by 3 bases and 1 base, with 9 bases remaining between them. The CDR3 sequence: CASSFGRENTEAFF. The DNA for the CDR3 is TGTGCCAGCAGCTTTGGCAGGGAGAACACTGAAGCTTTCTTT.

The V call is TRBV10-3, the J call TRBJ1-1; D uncertain. Trimming took off 6 bases at V and 0 bases at J, with 5 bases between the two ends. The germline gives CDR1 ENHRY, CDR2 SYGVKD. This CDR3 contains 12 residues. The DNA of the CDR3 is TGTGCCATCAGCGCGATGAACACTGAAGCTTTCTTT. Its translation is CAISAMNTEAFF.

The rearrangement links TRBV27 to TRBJ1-3; D remains ambiguous. CDR3 length: 16 amino acids. Trimming removed 5 bases from V and 0 bases from J, with 14 bases in between. Germline V lookup: CDR1 MNHEY, CDR2 SMNVEV (reference sequence). CDR3 bases: TGTGCCAGCAGTCCCCTGAGCCCCTTCTCTGGAAACACCATATATTTT. Encoded protein: CASSPLSPFSGNTIYF.

This sequence joins TRBV6-5 and TRBJ1-1; 8 bases are shared with TRBD1. This CDR3 is built from 15 residues. CDR1 is MNHEY and CDR2 is SVGAGI in the germline V gene. The trim removed 6 bases at V and 4 bases at J, leaving 10 bases unmatched. The chain's CDR3 is CASRGQGSGSTEAFF. In DNA form, the CDR3 reads TGTGCCAGCAGAGGACAGGGTTCGGGTTCCACTGAAGCTTTCTTT.

The V gene is TRBV7-8, the J gene TRBJ2-1, with 8 bases that match TRBD1. The germline gives CDR1 SGHVS, CDR2 FQNEAQ. The CDR3 is 14 residues long. The ends lost 5 bases at V and 2 bases at J; junction bases unmatched: 2. For the CDR3, the DNA is TGTGCCAGCAGCCTGGACAGGGCCTACAATGAGCAGTTCTTC. Its translation is CASSLDRAYNEQFF.

This rearrangement joins TRBV7-9 to TRBJ2-5; D is perhaps TRBD2 (7 bases). The CDR3 sequence is 16 residues long. In germline, CDR1 is SEHNR, CDR2 FQNEAQ (reference sequence). V was pared by 4 bases and J by 4 bases, with 19 bases between. The CDR3 region has the DNA TGTGCCAGCAGCTCGGCCGGGGGGCACCCTCCAGAGACCCAGTACTTC. Encoded protein: CASSSAGGHPPETQYF.

The rearrangement uses TRBV7-3 and TRBJ2-1, with D uncertain. The CDR3 has 14 residues. Germline values: CDR1 SGHTA, CDR2 FQGTGA. V was clipped by 1 base and J by 12 bases, with 16 bases between them. CDR3 region: CASSLRPSTGAQFF. The CDR3 coding sequence is TGTGCCAGCAGCTTAAGACCTTCAACGGGTGCGCAGTTCTTC.

The genes are TRBV13 and TRBJ2-3, with 8 nucleotides matching TRBD2. The CDR3 extends over 15 amino acids. From germline, CDR1 is PRHDT and CDR2 FYEKMQ (reference sequence). V dropped 5 bases and J dropped 6; count of bases not matched to a gene: 10. The DNA of the CDR3 is TGTGCCAGCAGCCCCCGACTAGCGCTGAGCGATACGCAGTATTTT. As protein: CASSPRLALSDTQYF.

The J gene is TRBJ2-1, the V gene TRBV30; TRBD2 agrees at 7 bases. The V gene end was trimmed by 3 bases and the J gene end by 1 base; junction bases not matched to a gene: 6. Germline V gene sequence: CDR1 GTSNPN, CDR2 SVGIG (reference sequence). CDR3 length: 15 residues. This chain's CDR3 is CAWRGGFGSYNEQFF. Here the CDR3 DNA reads TGTGCCTGGAGGGGGGGGTTTGGGTCCTACAATGAGCAGTTCTTC.

The rearrangement uses TRBV5-1 and TRBJ2-5, with TRBD1 matching 10 bases. Losses at the gene ends were 4 bases for V and 4 bases for J; bases not matched to a gene: 4. CDR1 is SGHRS and CDR2 is YFSETQ in the germline V gene. The CDR3 extends over 14 amino acids. In DNA form, the CDR3 reads TGCGCCAGCAGCGGGACAGGGGTTACAGAGACCCAGTACTTC. This translates into CASSGTGVTETQYF.

This clone was counted a single time. The CDR3 sequence: CASSLGSGRAEDTQYF. The CDR3 nucleotides are TGTGCCAGCAGCCTTGGGAGCGGGAGGGCCGAGGATACGCAGTATTTT. The V and J genes are TRBV7-3 and TRBJ2-3, with 10 bases that match TRBD2. After removal of 5 bases from V and 6 bases from J, the junction contained 11 bases not matched to a gene. The CDR3 runs to 16 residues. Germline CDR1 reads SGHTA; CDR2 reads FQGTGA.

V and J are TRBV27 and TRBJ1-5, with 7 bases fitting TRBD1. The length of the CDR3 is 14 residues. The germline V gene has CDR1 MNHEY and CDR2 SMNVEV (reference sequence). V was clipped by 5 bases and J by 10 bases; unmatched bases: 11. The CDR3 here is CASSVGTERGPQHF. Written as DNA, the CDR3 is TGTGCCAGCAGTGTAGGGACAGAGAGGGGTCCCCAGCATTTT.

This rearrangement joins TRBV27 to TRBJ2-2; TRBD2 aligns across 8 bases. The CDR3 length is 14 residues. J was trimmed by 4 bases and V by 7 bases; bases with no gene match: 5. Germline V lookup: CDR1 MNHEY, CDR2 SMNVEV (reference sequence). The CDR3 DNA reads TGTGCCAGCATTACCAGCGGGGGCACCGGGGAGCTGTTTTTT. It is translated as CASITSGGTGELFF.

V gene TRBV11-2 combines with J gene TRBJ1-1, with D possibly matching TRBD1 (6 bases). This CDR3 region has 17 residues. With 2 bases removed from V and 2 bases from J, the gap between germline ends came to 18 bases. Looked up from germline, CDR1 is SGHAT and CDR2 is FQNNGV. CDR3 residues: CASSLRREGVFNTEAFF. The CDR3 region has the DNA TGTGCCAGCAGCTTACGACGGGAGGGGGTATTCAACACTGAAGCTTTCTTT.

The chain carries TRBV18 and TRBJ2-5; no clear D. Germline V CDR1 and CDR2: KGHSH, LQKENI. The CDR3 loop spans 16 amino acids. Trimming removed 3 bases from V and 3 bases from J, with 17 bases in between. Here the CDR3 DNA reads TGTGCCAGCTCACCTGGCAGGCTTGGGCTGAAAGAGACCCAGTACTTC. It encodes CASSPGRLGLKETQYF.

A few counts support this clone. The chain is built from TRBV6-5 and TRBJ2-7, with a tentative D call TRBD1 (6 bases). V dropped 2 bases and J dropped 0 bases, with 8 bases sitting between them. CDR1 is MNHEY and CDR2 is SVGAGI in the germline V gene. The CDR3 has 14 amino acids. The CDR3 bases are TGTGCCAGCAGTTACCAAGGGGGCTCCTACGAGCAGTACTTC. It is translated as CASSYQGGSYEQYF.

The rearrangement joins TRBV5-1 to TRBJ2-5, with 11 positions matching TRBD2. This CDR3 has 15 residues. With 0 bases clipped from V and 2 bases from J, the junction kept 0 bases outside the gene matches. The germline CDR1 and CDR2 sequences are SGHRS and YFSETQ. CDR3 sequence: CASSLGLAGQETQYF. The CDR3 DNA reads as TGCGCCAGCAGCTTGGGACTAGCGGGACAAGAGACCCAGTACTTC.

The rearrangement joins TRBV5-1 to TRBJ1-2; 7 bases are shared with TRBD1. Germline CDR1 reads SGHRS; CDR2 reads YFSETQ. The CDR3 spans 13 residues. The V and J ends lost 4 bases and 2 bases, in that order; junction bases with no gene match: 2. This chain's CDR3 is CASSQGQNYGYTF. DNA of the CDR3: TGCGCCAGCAGCCAGGGACAGAACTATGGCTACACCTTC.

This chain links TRBV28 with TRBJ2-1; D unresolved. Between the trimmed V and J ends, which lost 3 bases and 0 bases, there was a span of 12 bases. Germline loops: CDR1 MDHEN, CDR2 SYDVKM. CDR3 length: 16 amino acids. The CDR3 coding sequence is TGTGCCAGCAGTTTGAACCTACAGAGCTCCTACAATGAGCAGTTCTTC. Amino acid sequence: CASSLNLQSSYNEQFF. The variable domain in full, completed from reference TRBV28 and TRBJ2-1, reads DVKVTQSSRYLVKRTGEKVFLECVQDMDHENMFWYRQDPGLGLRLIYFSYDVKMKEKGDIPEGYSVSREKKERFSLILESASTNQTSMYLCASSLNLQSSYNEQFFGPGTRLTVL.

This chain uses TRBV25-1 with TRBJ2-3; D gene ambiguous. The CDR3 runs 13 residues. The V gene's germline CDR1 is MGHDK and CDR2 SYGVNS. Trimming shortened V by 7 bases and J by 2 bases, and 10 bases separated the two germline ends. CDR3 residues: CASTRLYTDTQYF. The CDR3 coding sequence is TGTGCCAGCACCAGATTGTACACAGATACGCAGTATTTT.

The CDR3 spells CASSPHRSGTPGGGEQYF. CDR3 coding DNA: TGTGCCAGCAGCCCTCATAGGAGCGGGACACCGGGGGGGGGCGAGCAGTACTTC. This chain connects TRBV9 to TRBJ2-7, with TRBD2 matching over 8 bases. The CDR3 runs to 18 residues. The V and J ends lost 4 bases and 6 bases, in that order; junction bases with no gene match: 21. Germline CDR1 and CDR2: SGDLS and YYNGEE. The full variable domain, rest sourced from reference TRBV9 and TRBJ2-7, is DSGVTQTPKHLITATGQRVTLRCSPRSGDLSVYWYQQSLDQGLQFLIQYYNGEERAKGNILERFSAQQFPDLHSELNLSSLELGDSALYFCASSPHRSGTPGGGEQYFGPGTRLTVT.